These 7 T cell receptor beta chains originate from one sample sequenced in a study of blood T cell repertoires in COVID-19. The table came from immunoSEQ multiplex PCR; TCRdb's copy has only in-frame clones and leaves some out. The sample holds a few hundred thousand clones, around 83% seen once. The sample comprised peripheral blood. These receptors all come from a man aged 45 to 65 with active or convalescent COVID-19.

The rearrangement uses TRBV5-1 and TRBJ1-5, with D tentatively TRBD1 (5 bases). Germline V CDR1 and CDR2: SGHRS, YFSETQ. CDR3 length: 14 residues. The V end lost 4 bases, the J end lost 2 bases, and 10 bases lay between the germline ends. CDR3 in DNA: TGCGCCAGCAGCACCGGGGGTGGCAATCAGCCCCAGCATTTT. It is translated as CASSTGGGNQPQHF.

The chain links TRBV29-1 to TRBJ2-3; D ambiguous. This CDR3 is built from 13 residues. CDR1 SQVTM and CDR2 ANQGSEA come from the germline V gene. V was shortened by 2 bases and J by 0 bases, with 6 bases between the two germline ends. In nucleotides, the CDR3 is TGCAGCGTTGAAATTTCTAGCACAGATACGCAGTATTTT. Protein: CSVEISSTDTQYF.

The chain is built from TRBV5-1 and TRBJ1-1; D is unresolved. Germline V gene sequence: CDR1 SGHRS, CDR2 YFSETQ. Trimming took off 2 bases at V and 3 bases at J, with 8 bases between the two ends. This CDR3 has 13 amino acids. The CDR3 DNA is TGCGCCAGCAGCTTCGGGAGAGACACTGAAGCTTTCTTT. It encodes CASSFGRDTEAFF.

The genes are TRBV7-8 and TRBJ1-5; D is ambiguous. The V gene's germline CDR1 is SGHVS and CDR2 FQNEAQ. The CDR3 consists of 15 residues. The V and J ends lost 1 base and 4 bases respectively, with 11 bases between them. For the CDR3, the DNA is TGTGCCAGCAGCTTAGGTTGGGCCACAAATCAGCCCCAGCATTTT. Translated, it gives CASSLGWATNQPQHF.

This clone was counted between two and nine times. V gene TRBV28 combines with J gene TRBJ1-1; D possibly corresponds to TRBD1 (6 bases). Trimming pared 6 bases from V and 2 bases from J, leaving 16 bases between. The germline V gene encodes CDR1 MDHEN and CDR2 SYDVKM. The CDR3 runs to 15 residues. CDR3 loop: CASRSLRGGNTEAFF. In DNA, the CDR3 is TGTGCCAGCAGGAGTTTGAGGGGGGGAAACACTGAAGCTTTCTTT.

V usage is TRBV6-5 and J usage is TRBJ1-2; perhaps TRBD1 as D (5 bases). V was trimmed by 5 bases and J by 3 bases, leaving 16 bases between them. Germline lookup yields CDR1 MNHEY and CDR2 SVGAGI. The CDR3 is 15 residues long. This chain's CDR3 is CASSRGTGWDYGYTF. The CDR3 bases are TGTGCCAGCAGTCGCGGGACGGGGTGGGACTATGGCTACACCTTC.

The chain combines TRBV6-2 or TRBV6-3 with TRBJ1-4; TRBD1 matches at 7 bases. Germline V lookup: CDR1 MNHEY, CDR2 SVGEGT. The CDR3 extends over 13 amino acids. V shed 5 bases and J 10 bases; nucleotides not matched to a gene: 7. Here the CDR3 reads CASSQGEERKLFF. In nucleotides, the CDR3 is TGTGCCAGCAGTCAGGGGGAGGAAAGAAAACTGTTTTTT.